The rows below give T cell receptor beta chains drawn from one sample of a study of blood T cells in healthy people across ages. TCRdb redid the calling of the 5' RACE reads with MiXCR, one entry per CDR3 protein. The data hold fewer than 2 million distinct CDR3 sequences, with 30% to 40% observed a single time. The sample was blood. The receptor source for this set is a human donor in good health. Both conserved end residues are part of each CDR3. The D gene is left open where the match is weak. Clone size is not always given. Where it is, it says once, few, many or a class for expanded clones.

CDR3 protein: CASSPRGGSGYTF
CDR3 DNA: TGCGCCAGCAGCCCCCGGGGGGGATCTGGCTACACCTTC
J gene: TRBJ1-2
D gene: NA
V gene: TRBV4-1
clone size: NA

CDR3 protein: CASSLGHQTGYTF
CDR3 DNA: TGCGCCAGCAGCTTGGGGCACCAAACGGGCTACACCTTC
J gene: TRBJ1-2
D gene: NA
V gene: TRBV5-1
clone size: NA

CDR3 protein: CASSYDASGSTDTQYF
CDR3 DNA: TGTGCCAGCAGTTACGACGCGAGCGGGTCGACAGATACGCAGTATTTT
J gene: TRBJ2-3
D gene: NA
V gene: TRBV6-5
clone size: NA

CDR3 protein: CASRNRYQETQYF
CDR3 DNA: TGTGCCAGCAGGAACAGGTACCAAGAGACCCAGTACTTC
J gene: TRBJ2-5
D gene: NA
V gene: TRBV6-2/TRBV6-3
clone size: NA

CDR3 protein: CASSLDWDTEAFF
CDR3 DNA: TGTGCCAGCAGCTTAGACTGGGACACTGAAGCTTTCTTT
J gene: TRBJ1-1
D gene: NA
V gene: TRBV7-2
clone size: NA

CDR3 protein: CASSLEGFDEQFF
CDR3 DNA: TGTGCCAGCAGCTTGGAGGGTTTCGATGAGCAGTTCTTC
J gene: TRBJ2-1
D gene: NA
V gene: TRBV5-5
clone size: NA

CDR3 protein: CASSLLVSTDTQYF
CDR3 DNA: TGTGCCAGCAGCCTACTTGTTAGCACAGATACGCAGTATTTT
J gene: TRBJ2-3
D gene: NA
V gene: TRBV7-9
clone size: NA

CDR3 protein: CAIMELGSAVGGNEQFF
CDR3 DNA: TGTGCCATCATGGAACTTGGAAGCGCAGTTGGTGGGAATGAGCAGTTCTTC
J gene: TRBJ2-1
D gene: NA
V gene: TRBV10-3
clone size: NA

CDR3 protein: CGAREGTGVLGYEQYF
CDR3 DNA: TGCGGTGCTAGAGAGGGAACAGGGGTTCTTGGATACGAGCAGTACTTC
J gene: TRBJ2-7
D gene: TRBD1
V gene: TRBV20-1
clone size: NA

CDR3 protein: CASSLVHRADLLETQFF
CDR3 DNA: TGTGCCAGCAGCTTAGTTCACAGGGCCGACCTGTTGGAGACCCAGTTCTTC
J gene: TRBJ2-1
D gene: NA
V gene: TRBV7-9
clone size: NA

CDR3 protein: CASSSPGRGFFGYTF
CDR3 DNA: TGTGCCAGCAGCTCACCCGGCAGGGGGTTCTTTGGCTACACCTTC
J gene: TRBJ1-2
D gene: TRBD1
V gene: TRBV7-2
clone size: NA

CDR3 protein: CASSYTAEMNTGELFF
CDR3 DNA: TGTGCCAGCAGTTACACAGCGGAGATGAACACCGGGGAGCTGTTTTTT
J gene: TRBJ2-2
D gene: NA
V gene: TRBV6-2/TRBV6-3
clone size: NA

CDR3 protein: CASSYSGVRSAGGPFYEQFF
CDR3 DNA: TGTGCCAGCAGTTACTCGGGGGTTAGGTCTGCGGGGGGCCCATTTTATGAGCAGTTCTTC
J gene: TRBJ2-1
D gene: TRBD2
V gene: TRBV6-5
clone size: few

CDR3 protein: CSVRQGVGTEAFF
CDR3 DNA: TGCAGCGTTAGACAGGGGGTAGGGACTGAAGCTTTCTTT
J gene: TRBJ1-1
D gene: TRBD1
V gene: TRBV29-1
clone size: NA

CDR3 protein: CSARLAGAFYNEQFF
CDR3 DNA: TGCAGTGCTCGTCTAGCGGGGGCCTTCTACAATGAGCAGTTCTTC
J gene: TRBJ2-1
D gene: TRBD2
V gene: TRBV20-1
clone size: few

CDR3 protein: CSVGHRGSRGETQYF
CDR3 DNA: TGCAGCGTTGGGCACAGGGGTTCACGTGGAGAGACCCAGTACTTC
J gene: TRBJ2-5
D gene: TRBD1
V gene: TRBV29-1
clone size: NA

CDR3 protein: CATENYNEQFF
CDR3 DNA: TGTGCCACCGAAAACTACAATGAGCAGTTCTTC
J gene: TRBJ2-1
D gene: NA
V gene: TRBV24-1
clone size: NA

CDR3 protein: CSALPATNEKLFF
CDR3 DNA: TGCAGTGCCCTCCCTGCAACTAATGAAAAACTGTTTTTT
J gene: TRBJ1-4
D gene: NA
V gene: TRBV20-1
clone size: few

CDR3 protein: CASSLALGRGRAPLHF
CDR3 DNA: TGTGCCAGCAGCTTAGCTCTGGGACGAGGACGCGCACCCCTCCACTTT
J gene: TRBJ1-6
D gene: NA
V gene: TRBV7-8
clone size: NA

CDR3 protein: CAGSFAGGAYNEQFF
CDR3 DNA: TGTGCCGGCAGCTTCGCAGGGGGGGCCTACAATGAGCAGTTCTTC
J gene: TRBJ2-1
D gene: NA
V gene: TRBV7-9
clone size: NA

CDR3 protein: CASSQHQTRSSYEQYF
CDR3 DNA: TGTGCCAGCAGCCAACACCAGACTAGAAGCTCCTACGAGCAGTACTTC
J gene: TRBJ2-7
D gene: NA
V gene: TRBV3-1
clone size: once

CDR3 protein: CASSGAWETQYF
CDR3 DNA: TGCGCCAGCAGTGGCGCTTGGGAGACCCAGTACTTC
J gene: TRBJ2-5
D gene: NA
V gene: TRBV10-2
clone size: few

CDR3 protein: CASSSLTGEGTGNFYEQYF
CDR3 DNA: TGTGCCAGCAGTTCCCTAACGGGGGAAGGTACGGGAAATTTCTACGAGCAGTACTTC
J gene: TRBJ2-7
D gene: NA
V gene: TRBV28
clone size: NA

CDR3 protein: CASSQEYTGLNTEAFF
CDR3 DNA: TGCGCCAGCAGCCAAGAGTATACGGGGCTGAACACTGAAGCTTTCTTT
J gene: TRBJ1-1
D gene: NA
V gene: TRBV4-3
clone size: few

CDR3 protein: CASIFSAGGYNEQFF
CDR3 DNA: TGTGCCAGCATCTTTTCTGCAGGGGGATACAATGAGCAGTTCTTC
J gene: TRBJ2-1
D gene: TRBD1
V gene: TRBV7-2
clone size: NA

CDR3 protein: CAISDGAGWGDNEQFF
CDR3 DNA: TGTGCCATCAGTGACGGGGCAGGTTGGGGGGACAATGAGCAGTTCTTC
J gene: TRBJ2-1
D gene: NA
V gene: TRBV10-3
clone size: NA

CDR3 protein: CSASHRDRGLNYGYTF
CDR3 DNA: TGCAGTGCCTCTCACCGGGACAGGGGTTTGAACTATGGCTACACCTTC
J gene: TRBJ1-2
D gene: TRBD1
V gene: TRBV20-1
clone size: NA

CDR3 protein: CSVAPQETQYF
CDR3 DNA: TGCAGCGTTGCTCCCCAAGAGACCCAGTACTTC
J gene: TRBJ2-5
D gene: NA
V gene: TRBV29-1
clone size: many

CDR3 protein: CAIGSREGAYEQYF
CDR3 DNA: TGTGCCATCGGATCCCGAGAGGGCGCCTACGAGCAGTACTTC
J gene: TRBJ2-7
D gene: NA
V gene: TRBV10-3
clone size: NA

CDR3 protein: CASNQAQLSRSREQYF
CDR3 DNA: TGTGCCAGCAACCAAGCCCAGTTATCTCGAAGTCGAGAGCAGTACTTC
J gene: TRBJ2-7
D gene: NA
V gene: TRBV3-1
clone size: NA

CDR3 protein: CASSEDRVLQPQHF
CDR3 DNA: TGTGCCAGCAGTGAAGACAGGGTCTTGCAGCCCCAGCATTTT
J gene: TRBJ1-5
D gene: NA
V gene: TRBV6-1
clone size: NA

CDR3 protein: CASSQDRGLGSETQYF
CDR3 DNA: TGCGCCAGCAGCCAAGATCGGGGTTTAGGGTCAGAGACCCAGTACTTC
J gene: TRBJ2-5
D gene: NA
V gene: TRBV4-3
clone size: NA

CDR3 protein: CSATGAGNIIYF
CDR3 DNA: TGCAGCGCGACAGGGGCTGGAAACATCATATATTTT
J gene: TRBJ1-3
D gene: TRBD1
V gene: TRBV29-1
clone size: NA

CDR3 protein: CSARRRGHGDTQYF
CDR3 DNA: TGCAGTGCTAGGCGCAGGGGGCATGGAGATACGCAGTATTTT
J gene: TRBJ2-3
D gene: TRBD1
V gene: TRBV20-1
clone size: few

CDR3 protein: CASLTSGAYEQYF
CDR3 DNA: TGTGCCTCCCTGACCTCGGGGGCCTACGAGCAGTACTTC
J gene: TRBJ2-7
D gene: NA
V gene: TRBV6-2/TRBV6-3
clone size: few

CDR3 protein: CASSRRGDVYEQYF
CDR3 DNA: TGTGCCAGCAGCCGCAGGGGTGACGTCTACGAGCAGTACTTC
J gene: TRBJ2-7
D gene: NA
V gene: TRBV28
clone size: NA

CDR3 protein: CASSYSQGEDTQYF
CDR3 DNA: TGTGCCAGCAGTTACTCTCAGGGGGAGGATACGCAGTATTTT
J gene: TRBJ2-3
D gene: TRBD1
V gene: TRBV6-5
clone size: few

CDR3 protein: CSANEDLLGTEAFF
CDR3 DNA: TGCAGTGCTAACGAGGATCTTCTTGGCACTGAAGCTTTCTTT
J gene: TRBJ1-1
D gene: NA
V gene: TRBV20-1
clone size: NA

CDR3 protein: CASSLEGQGVYNEQFF
CDR3 DNA: TGCGCCAGCAGCTTGGAAGGACAGGGTGTGTACAATGAGCAGTTCTTC
J gene: TRBJ2-1
D gene: TRBD1
V gene: TRBV5-1
clone size: few

CDR3 protein: CASSWGQGVNEQFF
CDR3 DNA: TGTGCCAGCAGTTGGGGACAGGGGGTGAATGAGCAGTTCTTC
J gene: TRBJ2-1
D gene: TRBD1
V gene: TRBV5-6
clone size: few

CDR3 protein: CASSLGGWTSTYPIYEQYF
CDR3 DNA: TGTGCCAGCAGCTTAGGAGGTTGGACTTCCACTTACCCGATCTACGAGCAGTACTTC
J gene: TRBJ2-7
D gene: NA
V gene: TRBV11-3
clone size: once

CDR3 protein: CANSLRQGSPGELFF
CDR3 DNA: TGTGCCAACAGTCTTCGACAGGGAAGCCCCGGGGAGCTGTTTTTT
J gene: TRBJ2-2
D gene: TRBD1
V gene: TRBV12-3/TRBV12-4
clone size: NA

CDR3 protein: CSARTDRSTDTRYF
CDR3 DNA: TGCAGTGCTAGAACCGACAGAAGCACAGATACGCGGTATTTT
J gene: TRBJ2-3
D gene: NA
V gene: TRBV20-1
clone size: NA

CDR3 protein: CASSPTGTINEKLFF
CDR3 DNA: TGTGCCAGCAGTCCTACAGGGACCATAAATGAAAAACTGTTTTTT
J gene: TRBJ1-4
D gene: NA
V gene: TRBV12-3/TRBV12-4
clone size: once

CDR3 protein: CASSLWDRAYEQYF
CDR3 DNA: TGTGCCAGCAGCTTGTGGGACAGGGCATACGAGCAGTACTTC
J gene: TRBJ2-7
D gene: TRBD1
V gene: TRBV5-6
clone size: once

CDR3 protein: CASRPTGTGGGYGYTF
CDR3 DNA: TGTGCCAGCAGGCCGACCGGGACAGGGGGCGGATATGGCTACACCTTC
J gene: TRBJ1-2
D gene: TRBD1
V gene: TRBV11-2
clone size: NA

CDR3 protein: CSAENRPYNEQFF
CDR3 DNA: TGCAGCGCTGAAAACAGACCTTACAATGAGCAGTTCTTC
J gene: TRBJ2-1
D gene: NA
V gene: TRBV29-1
clone size: NA

CDR3 protein: CASSLDGPHYGYTF
CDR3 DNA: TGCGCCAGCAGCTTGGATGGACCACACTATGGCTACACCTTC
J gene: TRBJ1-2
D gene: NA
V gene: TRBV5-1
clone size: NA

CDR3 protein: CASSPSEGNYEQYF
CDR3 DNA: TGTGCCAGCAGCCCGAGCGAGGGGAACTACGAGCAGTACTTC
J gene: TRBJ2-7
D gene: NA
V gene: TRBV9
clone size: few

CDR3 protein: CASSSSLYNEQFF
CDR3 DNA: TGTGCCAGCAGCTCAAGTCTGTACAATGAGCAGTTCTTC
J gene: TRBJ2-1
D gene: NA
V gene: TRBV11-1
clone size: NA

CDR3 protein: CASSLGPSSYNEQYF
CDR3 DNA: TGTGCCAGCAGTCTGGGGCCGAGCTCCTACAATGAGCAGTACTTC
J gene: TRBJ2-7
D gene: NA
V gene: TRBV7-2
clone size: few

CDR3 protein: CASSQSSGLVYNEQFF
CDR3 DNA: TGTGCCAGCAGCCAATCCTCGGGACTGGTCTACAATGAGCAGTTCTTC
J gene: TRBJ2-1
D gene: NA
V gene: TRBV14
clone size: NA